At least ten counts were recorded for the clone carrying this T cell receptor (beta chain). Original methodology: Reference gene primer amplification gave estimated nucleated cell counts. Measured with immunoSEQ multiplex PCR; TCRdb has only the in-frame clones, and not every one. V and J calls and clone size come straight from that table; D and trimming were deduced from the DNA. The sample lists about 54,000 clones, 85% to 90% occurring once. The sample originates from a study of blood T cell repertoires in COVID-19. As for the study in general: The United States, Italy and Spain provided the acute and convalescent COVID-19 samples.

The germline V gene encodes CDR1 MNHEY and CDR2 SMNVEV (reference sequence). Deletions cut 5 bases from V and 7 bases from J, with 21 bases between. The CDR3 sequence is 15 residues long. Sample: peripheral blood. The chain is built from TRBV27 and TRBJ2-7; maybe TRBD2 (7 bases). The TCR originated in a human donor in a cohort sampled during active COVID-19. In DNA form, the CDR3 reads TGTGCCAGCAGTCCTTCATTCGGGGGGCAGGAAGAGCAGTACTTC. This gives the protein CASSPSFGGQEEQYF.